These 21 T cell receptor beta chains came from one sample sequenced in a study of T cell responses to AZD1222 COVID-19 vaccine. TCRdb keeps only in-frame clones here, not all; method: immunoSEQ multiplex PCR. The sample consists of around 140,000 clones, around 87% of them appearing once. Sequencing used peripheral blood, obtained on day 0 of AZD1222 vaccination. Source of these receptors: an adult in good health.

This chain joins TRBV10-1 and TRBJ1-1, with TRBD1 identical over 7 bases. V lost 3 bases, J lost 1 base, and 8 bases stayed unmatched. Germline V gene lookup returns CDR1 WNHNN and CDR2 SYGVQD (reference sequence). This CDR3 has 16 amino acids. The CDR3 DNA reads as TGCGCCAGCAGTGAATTCACAGGGGTGGAGAACACTGAAGCTTTCTTT. It translates to CASSEFTGVENTEAFF.

The rearrangement uses TRBV30 and TRBJ1-5; 8 positions match TRBD1. Trimming took 2 bases from V and 3 from J; bases not matched to a gene: 6. The CDR3 sequence is 15 residues long. Germline CDR1 and CDR2: GTSNPN and SVGIG (reference sequence). CDR3 amino acids: CAWSLTGADNQPQHF. The CDR3 DNA follows: TGTGCCTGGAGTCTGACAGGGGCGGACAATCAGCCCCAGCATTTT.

The gene calls are TRBV5-4 and TRBJ1-2; D not certain. Trimming removed 0 bases at V and 4 bases at J, with 10 bases between. The CDR3 is 14 residues long. Per germline, CDR1 SGHNT and CDR2 YYREEE (reference sequence). The DNA for the CDR3 is TGTGCCAGCAGCTTGGTGACACCCCTCTATGGCTACACCTTC. As protein: CASSLVTPLYGYTF.

The chain is built from TRBV11-2 and TRBJ2-1, with 11 nucleotides matching TRBD2. J gave up 1 base and V 7 bases, and 6 bases lay outside the gene matches. Per germline, CDR1 SGHAT and CDR2 FQNNGV. The CDR3 is made up of 16 amino acids. The CDR3 protein is CASTILAGGSYNEQFF. The DNA of the CDR3 is TGTGCCAGCACTATCTTAGCGGGAGGGTCCTACAATGAGCAGTTCTTC.

This chain joins TRBV7-9 and TRBJ1-5; D is unclear. CDR1 and CDR2 (germline): SEHNR, FQNEAQ (reference sequence). The CDR3 contains 15 residues. Trimming stripped 4 bases from V and 0 bases from J, with 10 bases between. CDR3 in amino acids: CASSSASNSNQPQHF. CDR3 DNA: TGTGCCAGCAGCTCCGCGAGCAATAGCAATCAGCCCCAGCATTTT.

The chain uses TRBV5-1 and TRBJ1-2; TRBD1 matches at 8 bases. CDR1 SGHRS and CDR2 YFSETQ come from the germline V gene. Germline trimming cut 2 bases from V and 5 bases from J; bases unmatched to any gene: 5. The CDR3 covers 14 residues. In DNA, the CDR3 is TGCGCCAGCAGCTTACGAAGACAGGGGTATGGCTACACCTTC. It specifies CASSLRRQGYGYTF.

The chain links TRBV7-8 to TRBJ2-2; D might be TRBD1 (6 bases). This CDR3 contains 13 residues. Germline values: CDR1 SGHVS, CDR2 FQNEAQ. The V end lost 5 bases, the J end lost 6 bases, and 10 bases lay between the germline ends. This CDR3 is CASSLRTAGELFF. The CDR3 region has the DNA TGTGCCAGCAGCCTAAGGACAGCCGGGGAGCTGTTTTTT.

The V gene is TRBV6-5, the J gene TRBJ1-2; D is ambiguous. V lost 7 bases and J 4 bases, leaving 16 bases between the germline ends. Germline V gene sequence: CDR1 MNHEY, CDR2 SVGAGI. This CDR3 is built from 14 residues. The CDR3 is CASTRGGGVYGYTF. The CDR3 DNA sequence: TGTGCCAGCACGCGTGGTGGCGGAGTCTATGGCTACACCTTC.

J is TRBJ2-7 and V is TRBV19; a weak D match, TRBD1 (6 bases). Germline V gene data show CDR1 as LNHDA and CDR2 as SQIVND (reference sequence). The CDR3 has 19 amino acids. V was cut by 3 bases and J by 1 base, with 25 bases left in between. The CDR3 sequence is CASSIQAGTQLSFSYEQYF. CDR3 coding DNA: TGTGCCAGTAGTATCCAAGCCGGGACACAACTTTCCTTTTCCTACGAGCAGTACTTC.

This clone occurred once. The chain couples TRBV9 to TRBJ2-7; 10 nucleotides line up with TRBD1. Germline CDR1 and CDR2: SGDLS and YYNGEE. The CDR3 totals 14 residues. The junction had 3 bases not matched to a gene; V was cut back by 4 bases and J by 2 bases. The CDR3 sequence: CASSSGQGPYEQYF. The CDR3 nucleotides are TGTGCCAGCAGCTCGGGACAGGGGCCCTACGAGCAGTACTTC.

This clone was detected only a few times. This chain connects TRBV7-9 to TRBJ1-1; possible D gene TRBD1, 6 bases. CDR3 length equals 13 residues. Germline loops: CDR1 SEHNR, CDR2 FQNEAQ (reference sequence). Between the trimmed V and J ends, which lost 0 bases and 7 bases, there was a span of 9 bases. The CDR3 sequence is CASSLAPGDEAFF. The CDR3 bases are TGTGCCAGCAGCTTAGCGCCAGGGGATGAAGCTTTCTTT. Full variable domain (outside the CDR3, taken from reference TRBV7-9 and TRBJ1-1): DTGVSQNPRHKITKRGQNVTFRCDPISEHNRLYWYRQTLGQGPEFLTYFQNEAQLEKSRLLSDRFSAERPKGSFSTLEIQRTEQGDSAMYLCASSLAPGDEAFFGQGTRLTVV.

The CDR3 protein is CASSYSLAASTDTQYF. CDR3 in DNA: TGTGCCAGCAGTTACTCACTAGCGGCTAGCACAGATACGCAGTATTTT. V and J are TRBV6-5 and TRBJ2-3; 8 bases align to TRBD2. The CDR3 has 16 amino acids. V shed 0 bases, J shed 0 bases, and the junction held 2 bases outside the gene matches. Per the germline V gene, CDR1 is MNHEY and CDR2 is SVGAGI.

The J gene is TRBJ2-3, the V gene TRBV27; unclear D gene. V shed 3 bases and J shed 0 bases, with 13 bases lying between them. Per the germline V gene, CDR1 is MNHEY and CDR2 is SMNVEV (reference sequence). This CDR3 region has 16 residues. The CDR3 is CASSLRQLSSTDTQYF. CDR3 bases: TGTGCCAGCAGTTTGAGACAACTCTCTAGCACAGATACGCAGTATTTT.

This sequence joins TRBV11-2 and TRBJ1-1; D is undetermined. CDR1 is SGHAT, CDR2 FQNNGV, per germline. This CDR3 contains 15 residues. The ends were cut back, 0 bases at V and 0 bases at J, with 8 bases in the middle. CDR3 residues: CASSLDRGLNTEAFF. CDR3 bases: TGTGCCAGCAGCTTAGATCGGGGATTGAACACTGAAGCTTTCTTT. Drawing the rest from reference TRBV11-2 and TRBJ1-1, the complete variable domain is EAGVAQSPRYKIIEKRQSVAFWCNPISGHATLYWYQQILGQGPKLLIQFQNNGVVDDSQLPKDRFSAERLKGVDSTLKIQPAKLEDSAVYLCASSLDRGLNTEAFFGQGTRLTVV.

The chain links TRBV7-9 to TRBJ1-1, with 11 bases identical to TRBD1. From germline, CDR1 is SEHNR and CDR2 FQNEAQ (reference sequence). Losses at the gene ends were 3 bases for V and 5 bases for J; bases not matched to a gene: 5. This CDR3 has 15 amino acids. CDR3 amino acids: CASSFGTGGSTEAFF. The CDR3 DNA follows: TGTGCCAGCAGCTTCGGGACAGGGGGATCTACTGAAGCTTTCTTT.

This clone was recorded only once. The rearrangement uses TRBV4-1 and TRBJ2-7; D is ambiguous. The CDR3 runs to 17 residues. V was pared by 3 bases and J by 9 bases, with 27 bases between. The V gene's germline CDR1 is MGHRA and CDR2 YSYEKL. The CDR3 DNA is TGCGCCAGCAGCCACCCCTCGGGCCGGAACAAGATCGATGTGCAGTACTTC. It encodes CASSHPSGRNKIDVQYF.

The chain uses TRBV5-1 and TRBJ1-1; D not certain. Germline CDR1 is SGHRS and CDR2 is YFSETQ. Trimming removed 1 base at V and 1 base at J, with 14 bases between. This CDR3 comprises 16 residues. The CDR3 sequence: CASSLRVGQANTEAFF. The CDR3 coding sequence is TGCGCCAGCAGCTTGAGGGTCGGTCAGGCGAACACTGAAGCTTTCTTT.

The chain has TRBV7-9 and TRBJ1-2, with D perhaps TRBD1 (6 bases). Germline V gives CDR1 SEHNR, CDR2 FQNEAQ (reference sequence). This CDR3 is 15 amino acids long. Trimming cost V 5 bases and J 0 bases, with 13 bases left between them. CDR3 nucleotides: TGTGCCAGCAGCCAAGAACAGGGAACTAACTATGGCTACACCTTC. Translating gives CASSQEQGTNYGYTF.

The V gene is TRBV28, the J gene TRBJ1-2; 9 nucleotides line up with TRBD1. Germline trimming cut 3 bases from V and 4 bases from J; bases unmatched to any gene: 6. The CDR3 consists of 15 residues. The germline gives CDR1 MDHEN, CDR2 SYDVKM. Written as DNA, the CDR3 is TGTGCCAGCAGTTTTCCGGGACAGGGCCTCTATGGCTACACCTTC. It translates to CASSFPGQGLYGYTF.

The J gene is TRBJ2-1, the V gene TRBV19, with D unresolved. CDR3 length equals 14 residues. CDR1 LNHDA and CDR2 SQIVND come from the germline V gene (reference sequence). V was shortened by 1 base and J by 2 bases, with 6 bases between the two germline ends. The CDR3 DNA reads TGTGCCAGTAGTATAGTTCGGGCCTACAATGAGCAGTTCTTC. It yields the protein CASSIVRAYNEQFF.

This sequence joins TRBV9 and TRBJ1-2, with no clear D. Germline lookup yields CDR1 SGDLS and CDR2 YYNGEE. V dropped 5 bases and J dropped 4 bases, with 9 bases sitting between them. The CDR3 is 12 amino acids. The CDR3 here is CASRTGGYGYTF. CDR3 in DNA: TGTGCCAGCAGGACCGGAGGCTATGGCTACACCTTC.